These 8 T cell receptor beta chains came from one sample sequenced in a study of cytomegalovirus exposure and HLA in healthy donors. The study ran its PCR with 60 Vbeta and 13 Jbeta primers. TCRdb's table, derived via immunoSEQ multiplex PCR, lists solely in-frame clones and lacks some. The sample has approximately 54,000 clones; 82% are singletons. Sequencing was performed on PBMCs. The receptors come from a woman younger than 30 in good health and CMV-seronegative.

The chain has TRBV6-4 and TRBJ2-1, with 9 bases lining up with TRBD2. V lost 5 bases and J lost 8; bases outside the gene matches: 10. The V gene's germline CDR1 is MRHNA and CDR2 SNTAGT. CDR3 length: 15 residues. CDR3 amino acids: CASSRDAGGEDEQFF. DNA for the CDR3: TGTGCCAGCAGTCGGGACGCGGGAGGGGAGGATGAGCAGTTCTTC.

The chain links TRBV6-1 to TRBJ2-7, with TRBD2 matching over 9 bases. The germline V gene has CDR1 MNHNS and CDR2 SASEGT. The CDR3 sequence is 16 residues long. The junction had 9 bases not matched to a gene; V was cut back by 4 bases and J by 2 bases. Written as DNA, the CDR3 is TGTGCCAGCAGTGGAAGACTAGCGGAGGTCCCCTACGAGCAGTACTTC. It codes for CASSGRLAEVPYEQYF.

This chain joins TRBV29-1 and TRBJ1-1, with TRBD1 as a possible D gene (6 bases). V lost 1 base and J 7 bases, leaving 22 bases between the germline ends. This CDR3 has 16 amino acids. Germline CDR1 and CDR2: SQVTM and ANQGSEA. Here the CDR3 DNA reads TGCAGCGTTGAAGGTCTGTCAGGGGCCCTGGGTGGTGAAGCTTTCTTT. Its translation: CSVEGLSGALGGEAFF.

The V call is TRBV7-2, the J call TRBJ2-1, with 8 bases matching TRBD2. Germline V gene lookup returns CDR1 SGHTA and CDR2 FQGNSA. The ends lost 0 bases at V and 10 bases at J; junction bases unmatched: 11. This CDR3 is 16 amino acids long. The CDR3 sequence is CASSLAGASGSKEQFF. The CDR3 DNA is TGTGCCAGCAGCTTAGCGGGGGCTAGCGGGTCCAAGGAGCAGTTCTTC.

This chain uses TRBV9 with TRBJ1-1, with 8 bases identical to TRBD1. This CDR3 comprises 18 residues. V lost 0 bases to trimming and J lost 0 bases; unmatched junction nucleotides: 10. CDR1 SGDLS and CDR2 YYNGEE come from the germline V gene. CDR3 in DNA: TGTGCCAGCAGCGTAGTTGAGGGGGACAGGAGCATGAACACTGAAGCTTTCTTT. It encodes CASSVVEGDRSMNTEAFF.

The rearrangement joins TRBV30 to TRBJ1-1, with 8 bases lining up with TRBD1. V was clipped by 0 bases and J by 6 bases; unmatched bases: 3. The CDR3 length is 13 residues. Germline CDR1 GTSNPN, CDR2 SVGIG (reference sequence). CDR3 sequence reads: CAWSVRTGSEAFF. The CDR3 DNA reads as TGTGCCTGGAGTGTGAGGACAGGGTCTGAAGCTTTCTTT.

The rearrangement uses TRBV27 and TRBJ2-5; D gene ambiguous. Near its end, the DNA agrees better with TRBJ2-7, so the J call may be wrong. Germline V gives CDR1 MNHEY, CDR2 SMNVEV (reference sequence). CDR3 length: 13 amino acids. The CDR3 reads CASSLLPYYEQYF. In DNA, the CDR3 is TGTGCCAGCAGTTTACTACCATACTACGAGCAGTACTTC.

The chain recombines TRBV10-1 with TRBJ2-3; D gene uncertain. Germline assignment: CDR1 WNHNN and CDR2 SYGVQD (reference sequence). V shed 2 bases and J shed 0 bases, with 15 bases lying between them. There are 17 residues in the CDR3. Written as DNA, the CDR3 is TGCGCCAGCAGTGAGGATACGCGTTTCCCTAGCACAGATACGCAGTATTTT. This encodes CASSEDTRFPSTDTQYF.